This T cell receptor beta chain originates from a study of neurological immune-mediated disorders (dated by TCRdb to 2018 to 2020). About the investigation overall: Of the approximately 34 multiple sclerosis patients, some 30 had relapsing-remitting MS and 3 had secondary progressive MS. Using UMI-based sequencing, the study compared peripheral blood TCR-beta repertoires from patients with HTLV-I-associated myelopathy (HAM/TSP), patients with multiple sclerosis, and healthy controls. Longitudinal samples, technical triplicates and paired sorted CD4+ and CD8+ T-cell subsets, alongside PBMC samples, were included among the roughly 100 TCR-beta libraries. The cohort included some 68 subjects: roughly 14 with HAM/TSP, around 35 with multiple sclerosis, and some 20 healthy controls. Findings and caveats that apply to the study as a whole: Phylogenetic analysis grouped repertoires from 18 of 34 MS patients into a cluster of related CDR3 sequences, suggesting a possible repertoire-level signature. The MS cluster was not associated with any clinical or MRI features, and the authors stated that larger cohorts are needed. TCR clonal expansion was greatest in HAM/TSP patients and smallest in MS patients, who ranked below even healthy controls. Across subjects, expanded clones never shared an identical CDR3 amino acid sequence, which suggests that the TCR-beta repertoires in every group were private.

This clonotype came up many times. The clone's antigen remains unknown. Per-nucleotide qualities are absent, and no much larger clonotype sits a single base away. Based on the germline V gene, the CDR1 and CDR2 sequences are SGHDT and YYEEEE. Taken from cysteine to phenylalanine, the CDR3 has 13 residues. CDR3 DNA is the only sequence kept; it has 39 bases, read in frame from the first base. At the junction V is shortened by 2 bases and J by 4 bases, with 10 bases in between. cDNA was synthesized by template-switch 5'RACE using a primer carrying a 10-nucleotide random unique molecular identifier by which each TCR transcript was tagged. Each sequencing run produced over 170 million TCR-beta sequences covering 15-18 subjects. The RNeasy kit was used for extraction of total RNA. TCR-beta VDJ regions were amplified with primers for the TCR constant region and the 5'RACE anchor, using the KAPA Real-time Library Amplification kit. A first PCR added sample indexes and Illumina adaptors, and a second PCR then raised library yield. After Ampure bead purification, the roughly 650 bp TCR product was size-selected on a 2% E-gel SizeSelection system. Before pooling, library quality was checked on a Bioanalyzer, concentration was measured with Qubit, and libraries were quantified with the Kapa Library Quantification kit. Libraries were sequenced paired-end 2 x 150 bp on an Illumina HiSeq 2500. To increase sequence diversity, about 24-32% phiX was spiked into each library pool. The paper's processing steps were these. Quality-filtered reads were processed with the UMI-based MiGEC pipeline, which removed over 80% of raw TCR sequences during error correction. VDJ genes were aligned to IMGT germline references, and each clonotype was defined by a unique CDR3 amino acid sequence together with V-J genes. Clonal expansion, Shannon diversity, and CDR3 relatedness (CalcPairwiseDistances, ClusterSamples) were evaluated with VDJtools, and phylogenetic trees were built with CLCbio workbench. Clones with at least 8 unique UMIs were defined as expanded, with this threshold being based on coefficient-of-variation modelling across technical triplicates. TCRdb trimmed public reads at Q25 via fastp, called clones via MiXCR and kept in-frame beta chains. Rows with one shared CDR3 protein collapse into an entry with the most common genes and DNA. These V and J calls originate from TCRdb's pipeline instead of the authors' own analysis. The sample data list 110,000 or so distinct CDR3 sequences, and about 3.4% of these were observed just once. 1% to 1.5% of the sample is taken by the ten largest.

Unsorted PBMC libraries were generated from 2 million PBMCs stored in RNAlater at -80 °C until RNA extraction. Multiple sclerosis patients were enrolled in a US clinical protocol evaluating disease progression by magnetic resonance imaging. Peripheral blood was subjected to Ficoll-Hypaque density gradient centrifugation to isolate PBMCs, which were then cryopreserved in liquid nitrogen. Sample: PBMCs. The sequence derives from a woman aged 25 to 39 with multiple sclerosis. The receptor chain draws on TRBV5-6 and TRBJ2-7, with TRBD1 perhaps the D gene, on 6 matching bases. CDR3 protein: CASSFAGEYEQYF. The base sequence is TGTGCCAGCAGCTTTGCAGGGGAGTACGAGCAGTACTTC.